This TCR beta chain emerged from a study of OX40 agonist ivuxolimab in advanced cancers. For context, the study as a whole: Ivuxolimab, which targeted the costimulatory receptor OX40 (CD134), was an agonistic, fully human IgG2 monoclonal antibody. Intravenous ivuxolimab was administered to patients every 2 weeks at six dose levels: 0.01, 0.1, 0.3, 1.5, 3 and 10 mg/kg. Of the approximately 50 dose-escalation patients, hepatocellular carcinoma was present in some 19, melanoma in approximately 15, renal cell carcinoma in 9 and head and neck cancer in 9. In the dose-escalation cohort, approximately 83% of patients were male, and the mean age was around 65 years with a range of about 23 to 79. Prior anti-PD-1, anti-PD-L1 or anti-CTLA-4 therapy was permitted, and checkpoint inhibitors had been received by about 44% of dose-escalation patients. Partial responses occurred in three dose-escalation patients: two with cutaneous melanoma and one with hepatocellular carcinoma. Peripheral TCRbeta sequencing was intended to test whether TCR sequence diversity was altered and clonal T-cell expansion was caused by ivuxolimab. The paper reports the monotherapy dose-escalation portion (N of about 54 patients) of the phase I ivuxolimab trial. The investigation overall reported the following: Low levels of normalized T-cell clonal expansion were also seen in some nonresponding patients. Clonal expansion of both CD4+ and CD8+ blood T cells was observed from baseline to week 6 at doses 0.1 to 3.0 mg/kg. Antigen specificity was not determined for the clonally expanded peripheral T cells. In the 0.1-3.0 mg/kg groups, partial responders had among the lowest normalized peripheral clonal expansion, particularly in CD8+ T cells. After ivuxolimab, more expanded clones were found on average in CD8+ T cells than in CD4+ T cells.

Patients with a history of autoimmune disease or receiving systemic immunosuppression were excluded from the trial. Peripheral blood for TCR sequencing was collected from all dose cohorts at baseline, on cycle 4 day 1, and on cycle 7 day 1. The samples were drawn from a first-in-human, open-label, multicenter phase I dose-escalation trial of ivuxolimab. Adults with locally advanced or metastatic head and neck squamous cell, hepatocellular, melanoma or renal cell carcinoma were enrolled in the trial. Before TCR sequencing, CD4+ T cells and CD8+ T cells from peripheral blood were sorted into separate populations. With regard to this clone: Its antigen remains unidentified. Per-nucleotide qualities are absent, and no much larger clonotype sits a single base away.

For sequencing of the TCRbeta CDR3 region, genomic DNA was extracted from the sorted cells. The immunoSEQ Assay was used to sequence the TCRbeta CDR3 regions. TCRdb took this table from immuneACCESS and kept in-frame rearrangements with V and J called. Such tables lack part of the clones; where checked against another copy, unresolved V genes explain under half of the gap, and the rest is unexplained. In all, the sample holds under 85,000 clones, and 90% of those were seen once. The ten largest make up approximately 0.69% of the sample. The receptor's source is an adult with an advanced solid tumor such as melanoma, head and neck, liver or kidney cancer. Material: CD4+ or CD8+ T cells sorted from blood, obtained in a trial of the OX40 agonist ivuxolimab.

CDR3 sequence: CASSQEGSKGVYGYTF. The DNA sequence reads TGCGCCAGCAGCCAAGAGGGGTCAAAAGGAGTCTATGGCTACACCTTC. The V gene is TRBV4-3 and the J gene is TRBJ1-2; no confident D gene assignment can be made. V sheds 0 bases and J sheds 4 bases, leaving 15 bases between their ends. Sequences LGHNA (CDR1) and YSLEER (CDR2) are obtained from the germline V gene. CDR3 length: 16 amino acids, cysteine to phenylalanine. Solely the CDR3 DNA is kept, with 48 bases framed from the first base.